This TCR beta chain originates from a study of regulatory T cells in long-lasting Graves disease. This clonotype came up a few times. Antigen unknown. Assembly of TCR beta libraries relied on iRepertoire HTBI primers together with Arm-PCR of CDR3 regions. TCRdb itself ran the multiplex PCR reads through MiXCR, one entry per CDR3 protein. The data hold around 480,000 distinct CDR3 sequences, with under 20% observed a single time. General study findings and limits: Persistent Graves' cases showed lower TCR diversity than newly diagnosed cases. Among the persistent patients, 2,741 public clonotypes were shared, more than the approximately 970 shared among new patients.

Time point denoted: newly diagnosed GD, antithyroid drugs for less than 3 months. The TCR library used RNA extracted from PBMCs. Germline CDR1 LGHDT, CDR2 YNNKEL (reference sequence). With 0 bases removed from V and 3 bases from J, the gap between germline ends came to 12 bases. The CDR3 has 15 residues. These same records also appear under a second study, on T cells in Graves' hyperthyroidism and ophthalmopathy.

The source is a man aged 35-49 years with Graves disease. The source was peripheral blood mononuclear cells (PBMCs), collected at new diagnosis, from a patient treated with antithyroid drugs. This rearrangement joins TRBV3-1 to TRBJ2-7, with D possibly being TRBD2 (6 bases). The DNA for the CDR3 is TGTGCCAGCAGCCAAGAAATAGGGAGGAACTACGAGCAGTACTTC. It codes for CASSQEIGRNYEQYF.